This TCR beta chain emerged from a study of cytomegalovirus exposure and HLA in healthy donors. General observations from the study: Evidence from a later analysis indicated that most CMV-associated TCR beta chains looked HLA-restricted. Later analysis identified about 18,000 TCR beta sequences associated with HLA alleles, using a false discovery rate threshold of 0.05. A later analysis showed HLA-associated TCR beta chains outstripping equally common others in clonal expansion.

The primer mix had 60 Vbeta and 13 Jbeta primers. Using immunoSEQ multiplex PCR, the repertoire was profiled, and TCRdb retains in-frame clones only, with some absent. This table holds roughly 64,000 clones. Points on this clone: Its antigen is currently unknown.

Germline CDR1 reads SGHTA; CDR2 reads FQGNSA. After removal of 0 bases from V and 1 base from J, the junction contained 18 bases not matched to a gene. The CDR3 sequence is 20 residues long. The TCR was taken from a woman aged 18-29 years in good health and CMV-seronegative. The sequencing sample was made of PBMCs. The chain recombines TRBV7-2 with TRBJ2-7; 7 bases agree with TRBD2. The CDR3 loop reads CASSLARVVRAGDSSYEQYF. CDR3 in DNA: TGTGCCAGCAGCTTAGCGCGAGTCGTTCGCGCGGGAGATTCGTCCTACGAGCAGTACTTC.